This T cell receptor beta chain was observed in a study of blood T cell repertoires in COVID-19. Study-wide background: Samples came from the United States, Italy and Spain, spanning acute and convalescent COVID-19. T cells, B-cell-depleted T cells, or PBMCs provided the cDNA or gDNA that served as material.

The CDR3 consists of 13 residues. Germline lookup yields CDR1 SGHTS and CDR2 YDEGEE. J gave up 4 bases and V 6 bases, and 7 bases lay outside the gene matches. Original methodology: Quantification of nucleated cells was approximated via reference gene primer amplification. TCRdb's copy holds only in-frame clones and misses some; the assay was immunoSEQ multiplex PCR. V and J calls and clone size are given by that table; D and trimming were obtained from the DNA. The table records 300,000 to 350,000 clones, around 83% of them present only once. The specimen sequenced was peripheral blood. The TCR was taken from a man younger than 45 with active or convalescent COVID-19. This sequence joins TRBV5-8 and TRBJ2-7, with 7 positions matching TRBD2. CDR3 in amino acids: CASTRGVTYEQYF. For the CDR3, the DNA is TGTGCCAGCACACGGGGGGTGACTTACGAGCAGTACTTC.